This entry lists 15 T cell receptor beta chains sequenced from one sample in a study of cytomegalovirus exposure and HLA in healthy donors. Primers: 60 Vbeta forward and 13 Jbeta reverse. The method was immunoSEQ multiplex PCR; TCRdb's version includes in-frame clones alone and lacks a portion of them. The repertoire holds about 140,000 clones, with approximately 83% as singletons. The source material was PBMCs. The receptors originated from a male donor in good health and CMV-seronegative.

For the CDR3, the DNA is TGTGCCAGCAGTGAGGACACAGCTGGGGCCAACGTCCTGACTTTC. It yields the protein CASSEDTAGANVLTF. The chain recombines TRBV6-1 with TRBJ2-6; the D gene is possibly TRBD1 (5 bases). Germline lookup yields CDR1 MNHNS and CDR2 SASEGT. This CDR3 contains 15 residues. V lost 3 bases and J lost 2, with 8 bases in between.

This clone was observed once. The rearrangement links TRBV6-5 to TRBJ1-2; D call uncertain. The CDR3 spans 15 residues. Germline assignment: CDR1 MNHEY and CDR2 SVGAGI. V lost 0 bases and J lost 2, with 10 bases in between. In DNA, the CDR3 is TGTGCCAGCAGTTACTCCACGGCAGGAAACTATGGCTACACCTTC. Translating it yields CASSYSTAGNYGYTF.

The chain links TRBV14 to TRBJ2-5; D call uncertain. Germline V gives CDR1 SGHDN, CDR2 FVKESK. V lost 1 base to trimming and J lost 2 bases, with 11 bases between them. This CDR3 comprises 15 residues. The CDR3 DNA sequence: TGTGCCAGCAGCCAAGGTAAGCGAGTGCAAGAGACCCAGTACTTC. This encodes CASSQGKRVQETQYF.

Notes on this clone: The junction shows a germline mismatch at one end, possibly a read error. The chain combines TRBV6-1 with TRBJ2-4; tentatively, D is TRBD1 (6 bases). CDR1 is MNHNS, CDR2 SASEGT, per germline. The CDR3 runs 14 residues. The chain's CDR3 is CASKGDLGINSQYF. CDR3 DNA sequence: TGTGCCAGCAAGGGGGATCTAGGGATAAACAGTCAGTACTTC.

This chain links TRBV18 with TRBJ2-1, with D unresolved. The CDR3 runs to 12 residues. CDR1 is KGHSH and CDR2 is LQKENI in the germline V gene. Trimming took 4 bases from V and 8 from J, leaving 9 bases between them. The CDR3, as DNA: TGTGCCAGCTCACAGCAACTGGATGAGCAGTTCTTC. Protein product: CASSQQLDEQFF.

The chain recombines TRBV9 with TRBJ2-1; 7 bases map to TRBD1. The CDR3 runs 18 residues. V shed 4 bases, J shed 0 bases, and the junction held 13 bases outside the gene matches. The germline gives CDR1 SGDLS, CDR2 YYNGEE. The CDR3 here is CASSLMPGTVTSYNEQFF. Here the CDR3 DNA reads TGTGCCAGCAGCCTCATGCCAGGGACAGTAACCTCCTACAATGAGCAGTTCTTC.

The V and J genes are TRBV10-3 and TRBJ1-1, with 10 positions matching TRBD1. Germline V gene data show CDR1 as ENHRY and CDR2 as SYGVKD. The length of the CDR3 is 16 residues. The V segment lost 6 bases and the J segment 0 bases; nucleotides outside the gene matches: 7. CDR3 amino acids: CAIRADRGGMNTEAFF. The CDR3 DNA follows: TGTGCCATCAGAGCGGACAGGGGGGGAATGAACACTGAAGCTTTCTTT.

The CDR3 here is CASLRDSNEKLFF. DNA for the CDR3: TGTGCCAGCCTCCGGGACAGCAATGAAAAACTGTTTTTT. The V gene is TRBV2, the J gene TRBJ1-4; 7 bases fit TRBD1. There are 13 residues in the CDR3. The germline V gene encodes CDR1 SNHLY and CDR2 FYNNEI. The ends lost 8 bases at V and 5 bases at J; junction bases unmatched: 5.

The chain joins TRBV28 to TRBJ1-2; the match to TRBD1 covers 7 bases. Germline-derived CDR1 and CDR2 are MDHEN and SYDVKM. With 2 bases clipped from V and 3 bases from J, the junction kept 3 bases outside the gene matches. The CDR3 length is 14 residues. In DNA form, the CDR3 reads TGTGCCAGCAGTTTAGACAGGGAGGACTATGGCTACACCTTC. It encodes CASSLDREDYGYTF.

The chain uses TRBV5-1 and TRBJ2-3; 10 bases are shared with TRBD2. V was clipped by 0 bases and J by 1 base; unmatched bases: 5. The CDR3 runs to 17 residues. Germline values: CDR1 SGHRS, CDR2 YFSETQ. Here the CDR3 reads CASSLGASGGRTDTQYF. Here the CDR3 DNA reads TGCGCCAGCAGCTTGGGAGCTAGCGGGGGCCGCACAGATACGCAGTATTTT.

The chain joins TRBV6-5 to TRBJ2-1; D might be TRBD2 (6 bases). The V end lost 0 bases, the J end lost 1 base, and 10 bases lay between the germline ends. The CDR3 length is 16 residues. The germline V gene encodes CDR1 MNHEY and CDR2 SVGAGI. CDR3 loop: CASSYSPGLSYNEQFF. CDR3 DNA: TGTGCCAGCAGTTACTCGCCGGGACTGTCCTACAATGAGCAGTTCTTC.

The genes are TRBV7-3 and TRBJ2-1; D possibly corresponds to TRBD2 (6 bases). V lost 3 bases and J lost 5, with 8 bases in between. The CDR3 runs to 13 residues. Germline CDR1 reads SGHTA; CDR2 reads FQGTGA. This chain's CDR3 is CASSFGGDNEQFF. The CDR3 nucleotides read TGTGCCAGCAGCTTCGGCGGGGACAATGAGCAGTTCTTC.

Turning to this clone: The junction shows a germline mismatch at one end, possibly a read error. The rearrangement uses TRBV29-1 and TRBJ1-4, with TRBD1 identical over 8 bases. The CDR3 runs to 11 residues. In germline, CDR1 is SQVTM, CDR2 ANQGSEA. DNA for the CDR3: TGCAGCGCCGAGGGTACAGGGGGGAGATCTTTT. Encoded protein: CSAEGTGGRSF.

The rearrangement uses TRBV5-4 and TRBJ2-3, with 9 positions matching TRBD2. V shed 4 bases and J 1 base; nucleotides not matched to a gene: 7. Germline loops: CDR1 SGHNT, CDR2 YYREEE (reference sequence). This CDR3 comprises 16 residues. This chain's CDR3 is CASSLGGGAGTDTQYF. CDR3 coding DNA: TGTGCCAGCAGCCTTGGCGGGGGGGCAGGCACAGATACGCAGTATTTT.

The rearrangement links TRBV9 to TRBJ1-2; TRBD1 agrees at 11 bases. Per germline, CDR1 SGDLS and CDR2 YYNGEE. The J segment lost 8 bases and the V segment lost 4 bases, leaving 13 bases of the junction unmatched. The CDR3 runs 16 residues. CDR3 sequence: CASSQPQDRGRGGYTF. DNA for the CDR3: TGTGCCAGCAGCCAGCCCCAGGACAGGGGGCGCGGCGGCTACACCTTC. The full variable domain, in which reference TRBV9 and TRBJ1-2 provide the parts outside the CDR3, is DSGVTQTPKHLITATGQRVTLRCSPRSGDLSVYWYQQSLDQGLQFLIQYYNGEERAKGNILERFSAQQFPDLHSELNLSSLELGDSALYFCASSQPQDRGRGGYTFGSGTRLTVV.